Detailed here is one T cell receptor beta chain. This sample is part of a study of blood T cell repertoires in COVID-19. Background on the study: COVID-19 samples collected from the United States, Italy and Spain covered acute and convalescent phases. From T cells, B-cell-depleted T cells, or PBMCs came the material, which was cDNA or gDNA.

Either two negative PCRs, clearance, or symptom resolution qualified Cohort 3 donors as recovered. Original analysis: Amplification of reference gene primers was used by the study to estimate nucleated cell counts. Clones were sequenced by immunoSEQ multiplex PCR, and TCRdb holds only the in-frame ones, with some missing. From that table come the V and J calls and clone size; the DNA was used to work out D and trimming. The table shows 320,000 or so clones, with roughly 90% occurring only once. The J segment lost 6 bases and the V segment lost 4 bases, leaving 10 bases of the junction unmatched. The CDR3 runs 15 residues. Germline CDR1 reads SGHRS; CDR2 reads YFSETQ.

The sample comprised PBMCs or T cells enriched from blood (not recorded which). The receptor's source is a man in his 60s who had recovered from COVID-19. V and J are TRBV5-1 and TRBJ2-1, with 7 bases lining up with TRBD2. The CDR3, as DNA: TGCGCCAGCAGCCTCACCGGGACTACCCTCAATGAGCAGTTCTTC. Translation: CASSLTGTTLNEQFF.